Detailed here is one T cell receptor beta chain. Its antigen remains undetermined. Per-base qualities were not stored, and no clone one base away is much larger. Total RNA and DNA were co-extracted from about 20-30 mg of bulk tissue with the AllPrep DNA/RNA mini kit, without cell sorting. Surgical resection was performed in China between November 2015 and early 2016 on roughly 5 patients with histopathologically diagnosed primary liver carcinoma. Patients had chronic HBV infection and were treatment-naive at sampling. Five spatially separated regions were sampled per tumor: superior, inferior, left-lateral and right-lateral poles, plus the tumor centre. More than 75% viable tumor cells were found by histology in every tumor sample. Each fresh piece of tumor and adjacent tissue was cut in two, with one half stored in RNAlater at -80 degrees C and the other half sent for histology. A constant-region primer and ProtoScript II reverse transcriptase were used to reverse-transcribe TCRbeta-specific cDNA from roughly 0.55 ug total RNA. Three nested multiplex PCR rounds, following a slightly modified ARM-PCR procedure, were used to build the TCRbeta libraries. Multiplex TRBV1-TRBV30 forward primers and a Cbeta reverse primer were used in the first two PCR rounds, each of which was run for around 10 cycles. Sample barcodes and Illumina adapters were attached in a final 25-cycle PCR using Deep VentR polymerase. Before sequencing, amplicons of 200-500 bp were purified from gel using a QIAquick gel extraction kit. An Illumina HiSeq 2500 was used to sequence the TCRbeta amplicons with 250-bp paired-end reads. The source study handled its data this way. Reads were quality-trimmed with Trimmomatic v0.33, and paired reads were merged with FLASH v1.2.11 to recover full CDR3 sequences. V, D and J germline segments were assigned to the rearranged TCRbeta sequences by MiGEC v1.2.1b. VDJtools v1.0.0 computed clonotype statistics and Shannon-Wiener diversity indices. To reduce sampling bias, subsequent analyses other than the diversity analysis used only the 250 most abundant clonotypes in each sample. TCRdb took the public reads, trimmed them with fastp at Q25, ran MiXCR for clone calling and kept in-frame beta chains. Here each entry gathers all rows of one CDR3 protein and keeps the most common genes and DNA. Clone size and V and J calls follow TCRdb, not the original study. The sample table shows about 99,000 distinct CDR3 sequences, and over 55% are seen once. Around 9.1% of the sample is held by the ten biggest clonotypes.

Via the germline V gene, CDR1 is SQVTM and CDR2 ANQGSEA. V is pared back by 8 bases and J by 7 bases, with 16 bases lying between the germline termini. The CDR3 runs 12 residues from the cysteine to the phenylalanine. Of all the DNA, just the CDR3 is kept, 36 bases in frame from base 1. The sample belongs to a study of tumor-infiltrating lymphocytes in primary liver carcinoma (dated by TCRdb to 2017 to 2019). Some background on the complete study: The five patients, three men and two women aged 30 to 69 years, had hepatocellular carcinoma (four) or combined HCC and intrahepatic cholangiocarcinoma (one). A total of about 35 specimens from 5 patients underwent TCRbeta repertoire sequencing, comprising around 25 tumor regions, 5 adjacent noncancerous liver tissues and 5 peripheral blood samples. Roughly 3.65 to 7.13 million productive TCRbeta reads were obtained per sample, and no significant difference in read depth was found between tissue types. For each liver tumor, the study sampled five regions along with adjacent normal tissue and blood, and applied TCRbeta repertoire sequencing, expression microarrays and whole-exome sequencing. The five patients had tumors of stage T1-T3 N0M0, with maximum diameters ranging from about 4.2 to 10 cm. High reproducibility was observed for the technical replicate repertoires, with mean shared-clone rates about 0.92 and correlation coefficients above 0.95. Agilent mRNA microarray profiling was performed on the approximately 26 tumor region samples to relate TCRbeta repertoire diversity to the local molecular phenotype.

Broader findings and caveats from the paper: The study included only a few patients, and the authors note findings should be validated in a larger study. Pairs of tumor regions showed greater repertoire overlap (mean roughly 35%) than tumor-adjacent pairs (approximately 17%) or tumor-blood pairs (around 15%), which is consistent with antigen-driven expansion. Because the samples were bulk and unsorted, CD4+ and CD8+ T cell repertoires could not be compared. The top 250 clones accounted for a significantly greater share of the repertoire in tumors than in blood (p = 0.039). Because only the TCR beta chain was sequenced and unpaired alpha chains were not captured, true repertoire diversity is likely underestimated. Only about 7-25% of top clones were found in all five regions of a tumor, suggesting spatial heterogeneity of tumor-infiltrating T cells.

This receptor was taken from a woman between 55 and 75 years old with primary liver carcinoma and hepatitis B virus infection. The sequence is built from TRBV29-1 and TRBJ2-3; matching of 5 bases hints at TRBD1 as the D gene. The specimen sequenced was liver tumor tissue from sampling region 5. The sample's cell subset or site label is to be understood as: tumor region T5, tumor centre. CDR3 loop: CSTSRQGNTQYF. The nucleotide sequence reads TGCAGCACCTCGAGGCAGGGAAATACGCAGTATTTT.